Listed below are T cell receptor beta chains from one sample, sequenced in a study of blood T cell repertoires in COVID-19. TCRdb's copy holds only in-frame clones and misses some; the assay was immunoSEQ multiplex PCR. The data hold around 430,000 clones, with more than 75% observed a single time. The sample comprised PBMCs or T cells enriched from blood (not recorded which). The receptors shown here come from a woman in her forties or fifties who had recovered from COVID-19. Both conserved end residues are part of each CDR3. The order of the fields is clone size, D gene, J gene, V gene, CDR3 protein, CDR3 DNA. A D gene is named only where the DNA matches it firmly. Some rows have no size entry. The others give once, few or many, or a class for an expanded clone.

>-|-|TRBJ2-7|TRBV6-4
CASSVSVGPYEQYF
TGTGCCAGCAGTGTTTCGGTTGGGCCCTACGAGCAGTACTTC
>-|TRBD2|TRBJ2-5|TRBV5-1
CASSWGLAGAPGETQYF
TGCGCCAGCAGCTGGGGACTAGCGGGGGCTCCGGGTGAGACCCAGTACTTC
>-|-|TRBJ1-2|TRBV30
CAWSVRGSKSNYGYTF
TGTGCCTGGAGTGTACGTGGGAGTAAATCAAACTATGGCTACACCTTC
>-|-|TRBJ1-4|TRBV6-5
CASSQRKGRNEKLFF
TGTGCCAGCAGCCAACGGAAGGGGCGGAATGAAAAACTGTTTTTT
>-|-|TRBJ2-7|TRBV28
CASSLSRSYEQYF
TGTGCCAGCAGTTTATCCCGCTCCTACGAGCAGTACTTC
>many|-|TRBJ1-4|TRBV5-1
CASSLSPGFNEKLFF
TGCGCCAGCAGCCTATCCCCCGGGTTCAATGAAAAACTGTTTTTT
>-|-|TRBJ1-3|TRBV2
CASRPQTGFGGNTIYF
TGTGCCAGTAGGCCCCAAACAGGGTTCGGTGGAAACACCATATATTTT
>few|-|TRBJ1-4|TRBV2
CASSESSYEKLFF
TGTGCCAGCAGTGAGTCCAGTTATGAAAAACTGTTTTTT
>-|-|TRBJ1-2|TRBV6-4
CASEREVGEGYTF
TGTGCCAGCGAGCGGGAGGTCGGCGAGGGCTACACCTTC
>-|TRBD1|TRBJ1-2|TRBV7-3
CASSPGGVANYGYTF
TGTGCCAGCAGTCCAGGGGGAGTCGCTAACTATGGCTACACCTTC
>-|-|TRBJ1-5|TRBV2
CASMEGEGQPQHF
TGTGCCAGCATGGAGGGGGAGGGTCAGCCCCAGCATTTT
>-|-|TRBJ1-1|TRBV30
CAWSVWGKAFF
TGTGCCTGGAGTGTTTGGGGCAAAGCTTTCTTT
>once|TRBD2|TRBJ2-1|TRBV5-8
CASSLGLAVEQFF
TGTGCCAGCAGCTTGGGACTAGCGGTTGAGCAGTTCTTC
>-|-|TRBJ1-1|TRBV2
CASILQGTEAFF
TGTGCCAGCATCCTTCAGGGCACTGAAGCTTTCTTT
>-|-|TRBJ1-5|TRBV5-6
CASSLAGGLSRGQPQHF
TGTGCCAGCAGCTTGGCCGGGGGTCTAAGTCGGGGTCAGCCCCAGCATTTT
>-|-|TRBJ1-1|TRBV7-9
CASSRGGPARGAFF
TGTGCCAGCAGCCGCGGGGGCCCCGCAAGGGGAGCTTTCTTT
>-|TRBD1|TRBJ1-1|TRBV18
CASSPAGGLNTEAFF
TGTGCCAGCTCACCAGCAGGGGGCTTAAACACTGAAGCTTTCTTT
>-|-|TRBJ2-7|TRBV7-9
CASSPWPYEQYF
TGTGCCAGCAGCCCATGGCCCTACGAGCAGTACTTC
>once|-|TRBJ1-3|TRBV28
CASNGGIFYGNTIYF
TGTGCCAGCAATGGGGGGATTTTCTATGGAAACACCATATATTTT
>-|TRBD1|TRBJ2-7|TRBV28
CASSHSGGAYEQYF
TGTGCCAGTAGTCATTCAGGGGGCGCTTACGAGCAGTACTTC
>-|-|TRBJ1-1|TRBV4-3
CASSQDHLLNTEAFF
TGCGCCAGCAGCCAAGATCACCTATTGAACACTGAAGCTTTCTTT
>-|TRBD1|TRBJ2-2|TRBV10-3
CAISNRGPPTGELFF
TGTGCCATCAGTAACAGGGGGCCCCCAACCGGGGAGCTGTTTTTT
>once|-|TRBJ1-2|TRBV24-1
CATSDATVDYGYTF
TGTGCCACCAGTGACGCGACAGTTGACTATGGCTACACCTTC
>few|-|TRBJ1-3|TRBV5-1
CASSPTANSGNTIYF
TGCGCCAGCAGCCCGACAGCGAACTCTGGAAACACCATATATTTT
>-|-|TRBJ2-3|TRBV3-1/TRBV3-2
CASSQDPGSTDTQYF
TGTGCCAGCAGCCAAGATCCCGGGTCGACAGATACGCAGTATTTT
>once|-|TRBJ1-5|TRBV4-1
CASSPRVGGFLSLHSNQPQHF
TGCGCCAGCAGCCCACGAGTTGGCGGGTTTCTCAGCCTCCATAGCAATCAGCCCCAGCATTTT
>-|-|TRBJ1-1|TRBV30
CAWKIGIMNTEAFF
TGTGCCTGGAAGATCGGGATCATGAACACTGAAGCTTTCTTT
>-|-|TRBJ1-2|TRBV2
CASSESASRGYTF
TGTGCCAGCAGTGAGTCGGCTAGTAGGGGCTACACCTTC
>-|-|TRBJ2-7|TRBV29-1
CSAQEGVGQGDEQYF
TGCAGCGCTCAGGAGGGCGTCGGCCAGGGGGACGAGCAGTACTTC
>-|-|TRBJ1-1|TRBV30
CAWSVGTANTEAFF
TGTGCCTGGAGTGTGGGGACTGCGAACACTGAAGCTTTCTTT
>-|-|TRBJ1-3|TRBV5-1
CASSLAGPRTAGNTIYF
TGCGCCAGCAGCTTGGCCGGGCCAAGGACAGCTGGAAACACCATATATTTT
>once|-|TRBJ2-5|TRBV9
CASSVAWAGGMEEETQYF
TGTGCCAGCAGCGTAGCTTGGGCTGGGGGCATGGAGGAGGAGACCCAGTACTTC
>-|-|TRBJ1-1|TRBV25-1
CASRTDRSPPQAFF
TGTGCCAGCAGAACGGACAGAAGCCCCCCTCAGGCTTTCTTT
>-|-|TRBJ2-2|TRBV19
CASTGNTGELFF
TGTGCCAGTACAGGGAACACCGGGGAGCTGTTTTTT
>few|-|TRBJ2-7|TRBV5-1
CASSRGQDHYEQYF
TGCGCCAGCAGCCGGGGACAAGATCACTACGAGCAGTACTTC
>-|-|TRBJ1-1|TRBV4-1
CASSPSERTEAFF
TGCGCCAGCAGCCCCTCCGAGCGGACTGAAGCTTTCTTT
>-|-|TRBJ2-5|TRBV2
CASSSYGGLAQYF
TGTGCCAGCAGTTCTTACGGGGGTTTGGCCCAGTACTTC
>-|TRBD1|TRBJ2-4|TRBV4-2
CASSRGTDGLAKNIQYF
TGTGCCAGCAGCCGGGGGACAGACGGATTAGCCAAAAACATTCAGTACTTC